The source of this T cell receptor (beta chain) is a study of early T cells in non-severe SARS-CoV-2 infection. From the 5' RACE reads, TCRdb called clonotypes with MiXCR, one entry per CDR3 protein. Here the sample spans 60,000 to 75,000 distinct CDR3 sequences, approximately 4.5% being singletons. The specimen comprised whole blood, sampled at baseline. All receptors come from an adult who was a healthcare worker with PCR-confirmed SARS-CoV-2 infection or an uninfected control (not recorded which). The donor label of this sample is uncertain.

In its sample, this clonotype was seen many times. The chain uses TRBV29-1 and TRBJ2-3, with D possibly being TRBD1 or TRBD2 (5 bases each). The CDR3 contains 13 residues. Germline CDR1 reads SQVTM; CDR2 reads ANQGSEA. The V and J ends lost 4 bases and 2 bases respectively, with 10 bases between them. Here the CDR3 DNA reads TGCAGCGTTGCGGGGCAGACCACAGATACGCAGTATTTT. Protein sequence: CSVAGQTTDTQYF.